Listed here are 16 T cell receptor beta chains from one sample, sequenced in a study of response to subunit inactivated influenza vaccine. One entry per CDR3 protein results from TCRdb running MiXCR on the RT-PCR reads. The sample consists of about 520,000 distinct CDR3 sequences, 25% of them appearing once. The sequences come from CD4+ T cells sorted from PBMCs, collected around 5 days after vaccination. These receptor sequences come from a man aged 50-59 years who received an inactivated influenza vaccine.

The genes are TRBV28 and TRBJ2-2, with TRBD1 matching 7 bases. The length of the CDR3 is 17 residues. Looked up from germline, CDR1 is MDHEN and CDR2 is SYDVKM. J was trimmed by 0 bases and V by 4 bases; bases with no gene match: 8. CDR3 nucleotides: TGTGCCAGCAGTTCCTGGCCCGGGACAGCGAACACCGGGGAGCTGTTTTTT. Protein: CASSSWPGTANTGELFF.

The chain employs TRBV15 and TRBJ2-3, with 12 bases fitting TRBD2. The V gene end was trimmed by 3 bases and the J gene end by 1 base; junction bases not matched to a gene: 8. The CDR3 sequence is 18 residues long. Germline-derived CDR1 and CDR2 are LNHNV and YYDKDF (reference sequence). The CDR3 sequence: CATSSLAGGLRGTDTQYF. The CDR3, as DNA: TGTGCCACCAGCAGCCTAGCGGGAGGGCTAAGGGGCACAGATACGCAGTATTTT. The full variable domain, in which reference TRBV15 and TRBJ2-3 provide the parts outside the CDR3, is DAMVIQNPRYQVTQFGKPVTLSCSQTLNHNVMYWYQQKSSQAPKLLFHYYDKDFNNEADTPDNFQSRRPNTSFCFLDIRSPGLGDTAMYLCATSSLAGGLRGTDTQYFGPGTRLTVL.

The CDR3 DNA reads TGTGCCAGCAGCCACCGGGACAGGGCACGGTATTTT. Its protein is CASSHRDRARYF. This chain links TRBV3-1 with TRBJ2-3; 9 nucleotides align to TRBD1. Germline V gives CDR1 LGHDT, CDR2 YNNKEL (reference sequence). With 3 bases clipped from V and 14 bases from J, the junction kept 6 bases outside the gene matches. This CDR3 contains 12 residues.

The chain uses TRBV4-2 and TRBJ1-4; 7 bases line up with TRBD1. V lost 0 bases to trimming and J lost 4 bases; unmatched junction nucleotides: 8. CDR3 size: 17 residues. In germline, CDR1 is LGHNA, CDR2 YNFKEQ. The CDR3 bases are TGTGCCAGCAGCCAAGATCTGGGGACAGCTCTTAATGAAAAACTGTTTTTT. This sequence encodes CASSQDLGTALNEKLFF.

As DNA, the CDR3 is TGTGCCAGCAGCTCGGGCAACTCTGGAAACACCATATATTTT. Protein sequence: CASSSGNSGNTIYF. The chain has TRBV7-2 and TRBJ1-3, with D hard to call. Germline-derived CDR1 and CDR2 are SGHTA and FQGNSA. This CDR3 has 14 amino acids. The ends were cut back, 4 bases at V and 0 bases at J, with 7 bases in the middle.

This chain uses TRBV10-3 with TRBJ2-2; D is perhaps TRBD1 (6 bases). The germline V gene encodes CDR1 ENHRY and CDR2 SYGVKD. This CDR3 is 16 amino acids long. V lost 4 bases, J lost 0 bases, and 12 bases lay in between. For the CDR3, the DNA is TGTGCCATCAGTGGGTGGGACACCGCGAACACCGGGGAGCTGTTTTTT. This translates into CAISGWDTANTGELFF.

This clonotype was detected only a few times. The V and J genes are TRBV4-2 and TRBJ2-6; unclear D gene. V was clipped by 1 base and J by 0 bases, with 7 bases between them. Germline V CDR1 and CDR2: LGHNA, YNFKEQ. The CDR3 runs 16 residues. This chain's CDR3 is CASSQGSPSGANVLTF. Here the CDR3 DNA reads TGTGCCAGCAGCCAAGGTAGCCCCTCTGGGGCCAACGTCCTGACTTTC.

The chain links TRBV20-1 to TRBJ2-2, with D possibly being TRBD2 (5 bases). The ends were cut back, 1 base at V and 6 bases at J, with 9 bases in the middle. This CDR3 spans 13 amino acids. Germline V CDR1 and CDR2: DFQATT, SNEGSKA (reference sequence). The CDR3 nucleotides are TGCAGTGCTAGAGTGGGAGACGCCGGGGAGCTGTTTTTT. Translated: CSARVGDAGELFF.

The chain carries TRBV20-1 and TRBJ2-7, with D tentatively TRBD1 or TRBD2 (5 bases each). The germline V gene has CDR1 DFQATT and CDR2 SNEGSKA (reference sequence). V gave up 4 bases and J gave up 7 bases, with 20 bases separating them. The CDR3 totals 14 residues. The CDR3 region is CSANWGPRGGEQYF. The CDR3 DNA reads TGCAGTGCTAACTGGGGACCCCGGGGTGGTGAGCAGTACTTC.

The V gene is TRBV4-3, the J gene TRBJ1-1; D is undetermined. The germline CDR1 and CDR2 sequences are LGHNA and YSLEER. Deletions cut 0 bases from V and 4 bases from J, with 6 bases between. The CDR3 extends over 13 amino acids. The CDR3 sequence is CASSQDRSTEAFF. The CDR3 DNA reads TGCGCCAGCAGCCAAGATCGGAGCACTGAAGCTTTCTTT.

The rearrangement links TRBV6-2 or TRBV6-3 to TRBJ2-5; D could derive from TRBD1 or TRBD2 (5 bases each). CDR1 MNHEY and CDR2 SVGEGT come from the germline V gene. Trimming removed 0 bases at V and 2 bases at J, with 13 bases between. The CDR3 loop spans 16 amino acids. The CDR3 loop is CASSYSAGRVQETQYF. The CDR3 bases are TGTGCCAGCAGTTACTCGGCAGGGCGGGTGCAAGAGACCCAGTACTTC.

The rearrangement links TRBV7-6 to TRBJ2-5; 12 bases fit TRBD1. CDR1 is SGHVS and CDR2 is FNYEAQ in the germline V gene. Trimming took 2 bases from V and 5 from J; bases not matched to a gene: 6. This CDR3 is 16 amino acids long. CDR3 sequence: CASSLIGTGGRETQYF. DNA for the CDR3: TGTGCCAGCAGCTTAATCGGGACAGGGGGCCGGGAGACCCAGTACTTC.

This clonotype was detected only a few times. This chain links TRBV7-8 with TRBJ1-6, with unresolved D. The CDR3 totals 15 residues. Germline CDR1 and CDR2: SGHVS and FQNEAQ. V lost 1 base to trimming and J lost 8 bases, with 12 bases between them. The CDR3 DNA is TGTGCCAGCAGCTTAGGACGACTTCGCGATTCACCCCTCCACTTT. Translation: CASSLGRLRDSPLHF.

V gene TRBV29-1 combines with J gene TRBJ2-1; TRBD2 aligns across 12 bases. The V segment lost 7 bases and the J segment 10 bases; nucleotides outside the gene matches: 11. CDR3 length: 14 residues. Germline V CDR1 and CDR2: SQVTM, ANQGSEA. This CDR3 reads CSADRLAGVEEQFF. CDR3 DNA sequence: TGCAGCGCGGATAGACTAGCGGGAGTAGAAGAGCAGTTCTTC.

This clonotype was recorded a few times. V is TRBV4-2 and J is TRBJ1-4; D gene unclear. The germline V gene has CDR1 LGHNA and CDR2 YNFKEQ. This CDR3 comprises 16 residues. Trimming left V 1 base short and J 3 bases short, with 12 bases between. The DNA of the CDR3 is TGTGCCAGCAGCCAAGTTCCCTCCCGGGCTAATGAAAAACTGTTTTTT. Translated: CASSQVPSRANEKLFF.

The chain links TRBV7-1 to TRBJ2-7, with TRBD2 matching 12 bases. TRBV7-1 is an ORF, and what it does is uncertain. V trimming: 3 bases; J trimming: 8 bases; junction bases outside the gene matches: 11. The CDR3 has 16 amino acids. As DNA, the CDR3 is TGTGCCAGCAGCTCCTGGACTAGCGGGACATATGGCCAGCAGTACTTC. It encodes CASSSWTSGTYGQQYF.